This T cell receptor beta chain was sequenced in a study of cytomegalovirus exposure and HLA in healthy donors. 60 Vbeta and 13 Jbeta primers were used in PCR. Sequenced by immunoSEQ multiplex PCR; TCRdb stores in-frame clones only, minus some. This sample has 55,000 to 80,000 clones, with 60% to 75% found just once. With respect to this clone: The antigen is unknown.

Germline CDR1 reads GTSNPN; CDR2 reads SVGIG (reference sequence). CDR3 length: 16 amino acids. J gave up 1 base and V 3 bases, and 9 bases lay outside the gene matches. Study-wide results and caveats: Later examination showed HLA-associated TCR beta chains had greater clonal expansion than equally common others. CMV serostatus alone was available as immune exposure information. With further analysis later on, most CMV-associated TCR beta chains appeared HLA-restricted. What was likely a sequencing artifact was a cluster of highly shared sequence variants.

The origin of this receptor is a man between 35 and 55 years old in good health and CMV-seropositive. The V call is TRBV30, the J call TRBJ1-5; TRBD1 aligns across 7 bases. The specimen was PBMCs. CDR3: CAWRDRQGLSNQPQHF. CDR3 sequence (DNA): TGTGCCTGGAGGGATAGACAGGGCTTGAGCAATCAGCCCCAGCATTTT. The whole variable domain, remainder taken from reference TRBV30 and TRBJ1-5, is SQTIHQWPATLVQPVGSPLSLECTVEGTSNPNLYWYRQAAGRGLQLLFYSVGIGQISSEVPQNLSASRPQDRQFILSSKKLLLSDSGFYLCAWRDRQGLSNQPQHFGDGTRLSIL.